This T cell receptor (beta chain) stems from a study of prognosis after radiotherapy for stage I lung cancer. Study results and limitations: Compared with a median of about 10,000 beforehand, unique TCR clone counts dropped to some 6,900 after stereotactic body radiation therapy.

Concerning this clonotype: No antigen is known for it. A single base separates this from a much larger clone, so it may be a read error.

The authors amplified TCR beta CDR3 from genomic DNA using two-round multiplex PCR. Amplification in first-round PCR relied on primers specific to each TRBV and TRBJ gene. TCRdb used MiXCR to reprocess the multiplex PCR reads, holding one entry per CDR3 protein. Here the sample spans about 22,000 distinct CDR3 sequences, 35% to 45% being singletons. V shed 3 bases, J shed 4 bases, and the junction held 16 bases outside the gene matches. In germline, CDR1 is KGHSH, CDR2 LQKENI. CDR3 size: 18 residues. This TCR was sampled from a donor over 45 with non-small cell lung cancer. The chain uses TRBV18 and TRBJ1-1; 8 bases fit TRBD1. Material: PBMCs, obtained before or after stereotactic body radiation therapy (not recorded which). CDR3: CASSPHTPLDRESTEAFF. DNA of the CDR3: TGTGCCAGCTCACCTCACACCCCCTTGGACAGGGAGAGCACTGAAGCTTTCTTT.